This TCR beta chain came from a study of PD-1 blockade in mismatch repair-deficient tumors. Study at large: Enrolled about 2012-2017, patients had progressing, pretreated mismatch repair-deficient cancers of 12 types.

Trimming pared 1 base from V and 4 bases from J, leaving 11 bases between. Germline V lookup: CDR1 MGHRA, CDR2 YSYEKL. The CDR3 has 16 residues. TCRdb keeps only in-frame clones here, not all; method: immunoSEQ multiplex PCR. Seen here are 95,000 to 150,000 clones, about 86% observed once, and the top ten hold roughly 12%. The sequence derives from an adult with mismatch repair-deficient cancer. The chain couples TRBV4-1 to TRBJ2-6, with D unresolved. This sample comprised peripheral blood, obtained 44 weeks after starting pembrolizumab. CDR3 sequence: CASSQGRASGANVLTF. The CDR3 DNA follows: TGCGCCAGCAGCCAAGGTCGGGCCTCCGGGGCCAACGTCCTGACTTTC.